What follows is one TCR beta chain and its context. The antigen is unknown. This entry belongs to a study of shared clonotypes between healthy human individuals. General observations from the study: Larger richness was generally estimated for naive than memory subsets.

Naive CD8 populations comprised CD45RO-negative cells positively selected for CCR7, excluding terminally differentiated effector memory CD45RA+ cells. Donors were healthy HIV-negative adults without recently reported acute infections or vaccinations. Here immunoSEQ multiplex PCR was the method, and the copy in TCRdb shows in-frame clones only, minus some. The table records roughly 1,800,000 clones, about 94% of them present only once. This CDR3 is built from 14 residues. The V gene lost 2 bases and the J gene lost 2 bases, with 6 bases spanning the gap. Germline V gives CDR1 MNHEY, CDR2 SVGAGI. The source of this sequence is a man aged 18 to 30 in good health. The chain combines TRBV6-5 with TRBJ2-2, with unresolved D. The sample consisted of naive CD8+ T cells sorted from blood. CDR3 sequence: CASSYLQNTGELFF. CDR3 sequence (DNA): TGTGCCAGCAGTTACCTCCAAAACACCGGGGAGCTGTTTTTT.